The 26 T cell receptor beta chains presented below share a single source sample, sequenced in a study of long-term antiretroviral therapy in people with HIV (dated by TCRdb to between 2020 and 2023). The immunoSEQ hsTCRB v3.0 assay was used at survey level resolution for TRB variable region sequencing. This is the immuneACCESS table as TCRdb keeps it, with only in-frame sequences that have V and J called. A part of the clones is gone; compared with another copy, unresolved V genes explain less than half, and the rest is unexplained. In all, the sample holds tens of thousands of clones, and around nine tenths of those were seen once. Of the sample, 5.3% is held by the ten largest clones. The starting material was unsorted PBMCs, obtained around 4.6 years after starting antiretroviral therapy. The receptors stem from a young man with HIV.

There are a few counts of this clone. The rearrangement links TRBV18 to TRBJ1-6; TRBD1 matches at 9 bases. Germline CDR1 and CDR2: KGHSH and LQKENI. The CDR3 is 14 residues long. V was clipped by 5 bases and J by 9 bases; unmatched bases: 5. CDR3 bases: TGTGCCAGCTCAATCCGGGACAGGGCTTCACCCCTCCACTTT. This sequence encodes CASSIRDRASPLHF.

The chain combines TRBV6-4 with TRBJ2-1, with TRBD2 as a possible D gene (5 bases). This CDR3 spans 17 amino acids. Germline lookup yields CDR1 MRHNA and CDR2 SNTAGT. Trimming stripped 2 bases from V and 5 bases from J, with 19 bases between. CDR3 nucleotides: TGTGCCAGCAGTGACCTACCTCCGGGAAGTCTTAACAATGAGCAGTTCTTC. Its protein product is CASSDLPPGSLNNEQFF.

V is TRBV7-6 and J is TRBJ2-3; 9 bases map to TRBD2. Germline CDR1 reads SGHVS; CDR2 reads FNYEAQ. Trimming at V came to 3 bases and at J to 1 base, leaving 2 bases not matched to a gene. The CDR3 loop spans 15 amino acids. The CDR3 sequence is CASSLGGGGTDTQYF. CDR3 sequence (DNA): TGTGCCAGCAGCTTGGGCGGGGGGGGCACAGATACGCAGTATTTT.

The V call is TRBV4-3, the J call TRBJ1-1, with 7 bases that match TRBD1. The CDR3 contains 13 residues. From germline, CDR1 is LGHNA and CDR2 YSLEER. The junction had 3 bases not matched to a gene; V was cut back by 0 bases and J by 8 bases. This CDR3 reads CASSQEGGDEAFF. The CDR3 coding sequence is TGCGCCAGCAGCCAAGAAGGGGGCGACGAAGCTTTCTTT.

V is TRBV5-6 and J is TRBJ1-1; maybe TRBD1 (5 bases). The CDR3 runs to 14 residues. V lost 4 bases to trimming and J lost 4 bases, with 14 bases between them. CDR1 and CDR2 (germline): SGHDT, YYEEEE. The CDR3 sequence: CASSPGFRATEAFF. The CDR3 nucleotides are TGTGCCAGCAGCCCCGGATTCAGGGCCACTGAAGCTTTCTTT.

The V and J genes are TRBV6-6 and TRBJ1-1; D not certain. Trimming left V 0 bases short and J 6 bases short, with 11 bases between. Germline CDR1 MNHNY, CDR2 SVGAGI (reference sequence). The CDR3 extends over 14 amino acids. Here the CDR3 DNA reads TGTGCCAGCAGTTACTCGAAAGTTGGCGCTGAAGCTTTCTTT. This codes for CASSYSKVGAEAFF.

V is TRBV5-1 and J is TRBJ2-1; D could derive from TRBD1 or TRBD2 (5 bases each). Trimming cost V 4 bases and J 10 bases, with 18 bases left between them. This CDR3 region has 14 residues. Germline V gene lookup returns CDR1 SGHRS and CDR2 YFSETQ. This CDR3 is CASSQGPVMREQFF. CDR3 sequence (DNA): TGCGCCAGCAGCCAGGGACCCGTGATGAGGGAGCAGTTCTTC.

This clone was detected once. This rearrangement joins TRBV6-5 to TRBJ2-7; D call uncertain. This CDR3 comprises 14 residues. The V gene's germline CDR1 is MNHEY and CDR2 SVGAGI. V shed 2 bases and J shed 6 bases, with 14 bases lying between them. This CDR3 is CASSYRVPVSEQYF. CDR3 coding DNA: TGTGCCAGCAGTTACAGGGTCCCCGTCAGCGAGCAGTACTTC.

The gene calls are TRBV27 and TRBJ1-1, with 9 bases fitting TRBD1. Germline-derived CDR1 and CDR2 are MNHEY and SMNVEV (reference sequence). This CDR3 comprises 12 residues. Losses at the gene ends were 6 bases for V and 11 bases for J; bases not matched to a gene: 7. CDR3 protein: CASRPPTGGAFF. The CDR3 DNA sequence: TGTGCCAGCAGACCTCCGACAGGGGGGGCTTTCTTT.

The V gene is TRBV6-6, the J gene TRBJ1-2; 7 bases are shared with TRBD1. From germline, CDR1 is MNHNY and CDR2 SVGAGI (reference sequence). CDR3 length equals 14 residues. The V and J ends lost 6 bases and 4 bases, in that order; junction bases with no gene match: 8. The CDR3 protein is CASRPTGSPYGYTF. The DNA of the CDR3 is TGTGCCAGCAGACCGACAGGGTCCCCCTATGGCTACACCTTC.

The rearrangement uses TRBV7-2 and TRBJ2-7; 10 bases match TRBD2. Germline V gene sequence: CDR1 SGHTA, CDR2 FQGNSA. This CDR3 spans 15 amino acids. V lost 1 base to trimming and J lost 4 bases; unmatched junction nucleotides: 4. CDR3 sequence reads: CASSLDTSGVYEQYF. CDR3 nucleotide sequence: TGTGCCAGCAGCTTAGATACTAGCGGGGTATACGAGCAGTACTTC.

In this sample, this clone turned up once. The V gene is TRBV15, the J gene TRBJ2-3, with TRBD2 as a possible D gene (7 bases). The CDR3 covers 16 residues. Germline CDR1 and CDR2: LNHNV and YYDKDF (reference sequence). The V gene lost 3 bases and the J gene lost 1 base, with 14 bases spanning the gap. The CDR3: CATSSSRGARTDTQYF. CDR3 DNA: TGTGCCACCAGCAGTTCCCGGGGGGCTCGCACAGATACGCAGTATTTT.

The gene calls are TRBV6-5 and TRBJ2-2, with no clear D. The CDR3 has 13 amino acids. Per the germline V gene, CDR1 is MNHEY and CDR2 is SVGAGI. Trimming removed 5 bases at V and 6 bases at J, with 10 bases between. The CDR3 DNA sequence: TGTGCCAGCAGTCCGTTGGATGCCGGGGAGCTGTTTTTT. As protein: CASSPLDAGELFF.

The chain recombines TRBV7-8 with TRBJ1-2; maybe TRBD1 (6 bases). From germline, CDR1 is SGHVS and CDR2 FQNEAQ. This CDR3 is built from 12 residues. Trimming took 1 base from V and 8 from J, leaving 8 bases between them. CDR3 DNA sequence: TGTGCCAGCAGCTTAGGGGGGGGCGGCTACACCTTC. Protein product: CASSLGGGGYTF.

J is TRBJ2-2 and V is TRBV27; weak D call: TRBD2 (5 bases). The CDR3 has 15 amino acids. Germline CDR1 and CDR2: MNHEY and SMNVEV (reference sequence). The germline V and J ends were trimmed by 4 bases and 7 bases, with 16 bases remaining between them. In DNA form, the CDR3 reads TGTGCCAGCAGTTCCCCCGGGGAAAAGGACGGGGAGCTGTTTTTT. Encoded protein: CASSSPGEKDGELFF.

The chain joins TRBV15 to TRBJ2-4, with 9 nucleotides matching TRBD1. Germline trimming cut 0 bases from V and 13 bases from J; bases unmatched to any gene: 10. This CDR3 is built from 15 residues. Germline V lookup: CDR1 LNHNV, CDR2 YYDKDF (reference sequence). In DNA, the CDR3 is TGTGCCACCAGCAGAGATGGGGGGACAGGGATTGCCCAGTACTTC. Its translation: CATSRDGGTGIAQYF.

The rearrangement links TRBV6-5 to TRBJ1-1; no clear D gene. Germline CDR1 and CDR2: MNHEY and SVGAGI. The CDR3 is made up of 14 amino acids. Trimming took off 6 bases at V and 3 bases at J, with 14 bases between the two ends. The CDR3 nucleotides read TGTGCCAGCAGACTTCGGAAAAGGGACACTGAAGCTTTCTTT. It specifies CASRLRKRDTEAFF.

The genes are TRBV19 and TRBJ2-3, with a tentative D call TRBD2 (6 bases). CDR3 size: 14 residues. V lost 3 bases, J lost 0 bases, and 7 bases lay in between. Germline CDR1 LNHDA, CDR2 SQIVND (reference sequence). CDR3 coding DNA: TGTGCCAGTAGTATCGGACTAAGCACAGATACGCAGTATTTT. Protein product: CASSIGLSTDTQYF.

In DNA form, the CDR3 reads TGCAGCGTTGATGGGGCGTGGAACCCGACCGGGGGGGAAGACGAGACCCCTTTCACAGATACGCAGTATTTT. Residues: CSVDGAWNPTGGEDETPFTDTQYF. V is TRBV29-1 and J is TRBJ2-3; 8 bases map to TRBD2. Germline V gene lookup returns CDR1 SQVTM and CDR2 ANQGSEA. This CDR3 has 24 amino acids. With 3 bases clipped from V and 2 bases from J, the junction kept 34 bases outside the gene matches.

The chain carries TRBV18 and TRBJ1-1; D is unclear. This CDR3 has 13 residues. Germline loops: CDR1 KGHSH, CDR2 LQKENI. V was cut by 6 bases and J by 0 bases, with 8 bases left in between. CDR3 loop: CASSVNMNTEAFF. In DNA, the CDR3 is TGTGCCAGCTCGGTAAACATGAACACTGAAGCTTTCTTT. Filled out from reference TRBV18 and TRBJ1-1, the complete variable domain reads NAGVMQNPRHLVRRRGQEARLRCSPMKGHSHVYWYRQLPEEGLKFMVYLQKENIIDESGMPKERFSAEFPKEGPSILRIQQVVRGDSAAYFCASSVNMNTEAFFGQGTRLTVV.

This chain joins TRBV5-4 and TRBJ1-3; D is ambiguous. This CDR3 comprises 15 residues. Germline CDR1 SGHNT, CDR2 YYREEE (reference sequence). The V gene lost 3 bases and the J gene lost 7 bases, with 17 bases spanning the gap. The CDR3 protein is CASSSQGAGGNTIYF. The CDR3 coding sequence is TGTGCCAGCAGCTCCCAAGGAGCGGGAGGTAACACCATATATTTT.

The gene calls are TRBV25-1 and TRBJ2-7; TRBD2 agrees at 9 bases. The V gene end was trimmed by 5 bases and the J gene end by 5 bases; junction bases not matched to a gene: 1. This CDR3 is built from 12 residues. Germline V gene data show CDR1 as MGHDK and CDR2 as SYGVNS. The CDR3 DNA is TGTGCCAGCAGTATAGCGGGAGACGAGCAGTACTTC. Translating gives CASSIAGDEQYF.

The V and J genes are TRBV6-5 and TRBJ2-2; 10 nucleotides align to TRBD2. Per germline, CDR1 MNHEY and CDR2 SVGAGI. This CDR3 comprises 15 residues. V gave up 7 bases and J gave up 5 bases; unmatched junction bases: 7. In DNA form, the CDR3 reads TGTGCCAGCACCATGGGACTAGCGACGACCGGGGAGCTGTTTTTT. Translating it yields CASTMGLATTGELFF.

The gene calls are TRBV4-3 and TRBJ1-1; D call uncertain. Germline V gives CDR1 LGHNA, CDR2 YSLEER. The CDR3 totals 13 residues. The germline V and J ends were trimmed by 1 base and 10 bases, with 13 bases remaining between them. CDR3 region: CASSQVFGSLAFF. CDR3 bases: TGCGCCAGCAGCCAAGTATTTGGGAGTTTAGCTTTCTTT.

The chain links TRBV7-8 to TRBJ2-1, with no clear D. This CDR3 comprises 12 residues. Germline V gene data show CDR1 as SGHVS and CDR2 as FQNEAQ. Trimming removed 1 base at V and 5 bases at J, with 3 bases between. CDR3 sequence (DNA): TGTGCCAGCAGCTTAGTTGACAATGAGCAGTTCTTC. Translating gives CASSLVDNEQFF.

The rearrangement joins TRBV5-1 to TRBJ1-1; D is perhaps TRBD1 (6 bases). Germline-derived CDR1 and CDR2 are SGHRS and YFSETQ. This CDR3 has 14 amino acids. V lost 2 bases to trimming and J lost 4 bases, with 12 bases between them. The CDR3 nucleotides are TGCGCCAGCAGCTTATTAGGGGGGACCACTGAAGCTTTCTTT. Protein sequence: CASSLLGGTTEAFF.